A selection of T cell receptor beta chains follows, all from one sample in a study of human T cells and chemical hapten exposure. TCRdb redid the calling of the RACE reads with MiXCR, one entry per CDR3 protein. The top ten hold around 1.7% of the sample, which has about 110,000 distinct CDR3 sequences, 9.5% to 15% seen once. The starting material was whole blood, obtained in connection with sensitization to the hapten diphenylcyclopropenone (DPC). Receptors were obtained from a woman in her forties or fifties with alopecia areata. Some clones in this sample may be carry-over from other donors' samples. The CDR3 runs from the conserved cysteine through the conserved F or W. Each record gives: J gene, V gene, D gene, CDR3 protein. The D gene is left open where the match is weak.

J: TRBJ2-3; V: TRBV19; D: TRBD1; CDR3: CASSPGQGESSTDTQYF
J: TRBJ1-6; V: TRBV12-3/TRBV12-4; D: -; CDR3: CASRVSSYNSSLHF
J: TRBJ1-1; V: TRBV9; D: TRBD1; CDR3: CASSSGQGATEAFF
J: TRBJ2-7; V: TRBV20-1; D: TRBD1; CDR3: CSAADRVHYEQYF
J: TRBJ2-5; V: TRBV12-5; D: TRBD1; CDR3: CASGSDRVGETQYF
J: TRBJ1-1; V: TRBV10-2; D: -; CDR3: CASRGGGNTEAFF
J: TRBJ2-3; V: TRBV29-1; D: -; CDR3: CSAGATDTQYF
J: TRBJ1-1; V: TRBV28; D: TRBD1; CDR3: CASSPGTARTEAFF
J: TRBJ1-5; V: TRBV29-1; D: -; CDR3: CSVELAGAQPQHF
J: TRBJ2-2; V: TRBV13; D: TRBD2; CDR3: CASSSLRERGHTGELFF
J: TRBJ2-7; V: TRBV11-2; D: -; CDR3: CASSLDRRPGGGEQYF
J: TRBJ2-1; V: TRBV6-2/TRBV6-3; D: -; CDR3: CASTKPQGGEQFF
J: TRBJ1-2; V: TRBV11-2; D: -; CDR3: CASSGNDYGYTF
J: TRBJ2-1; V: TRBV7-2; D: TRBD2; CDR3: CASSFEGLVSNEQFF
J: TRBJ1-1; V: TRBV9; D: -; CDR3: CASSPVGMNTEAFF
J: TRBJ1-4; V: TRBV2; D: -; CDR3: CASSAGGSQLGKLFF
J: TRBJ2-1; V: TRBV5-1; D: -; CDR3: CASSLAESYNEQFF
J: TRBJ1-4; V: TRBV7-8; D: -; CDR3: CASSLDGATNEKLFF
J: TRBJ2-6; V: TRBV29-1; D: -; CDR3: CSVESGANVLTF
J: TRBJ2-7; V: TRBV6-2/TRBV6-3; D: -; CDR3: CASSYEGTTSYEQYF
J: TRBJ2-2; V: TRBV3-1; D: -; CDR3: CASSYSGTKGTGELFF
J: TRBJ1-5; V: TRBV12-3/TRBV12-4; D: TRBD1; CDR3: CASSFPPTGGGQPQHF
J: TRBJ2-3; V: TRBV12-5; D: -; CDR3: CASGPGGVPDTQYF
J: TRBJ2-6; V: TRBV29-1; D: -; CDR3: CSVRRAGSGANVLTF
J: TRBJ2-7; V: TRBV7-9; D: -; CDR3: CASSSHRAPYEQYF
J: TRBJ2-4; V: TRBV5-5; D: TRBD1; CDR3: CATGTGVDIQYF
J: TRBJ2-2; V: TRBV5-1; D: -; CDR3: CAPPGQTGELFF
J: TRBJ1-5; V: TRBV25-1; D: -; CDR3: CASSGGNQPQHF
J: TRBJ2-4; V: TRBV11-2; D: TRBD2; CDR3: CASSTGTSEKNIQYF
J: TRBJ2-6; V: TRBV29-1; D: TRBD1; CDR3: CSVAQGLGANVLTF
J: TRBJ1-6; V: TRBV29-1; D: -; CDR3: CSARGRPYNSPLHF
J: TRBJ2-7; V: TRBV5-1; D: -; CDR3: CASSLRGTPYEQYF
J: TRBJ2-7; V: TRBV20-1; D: TRBD1; CDR3: CSASDRGAYEQYF
J: TRBJ2-3; V: TRBV7-7; D: -; CDR3: CASSLVRTDTQYF
J: TRBJ1-1; V: TRBV7-2; D: -; CDR3: CATSLGGRGTEAFF
J: TRBJ2-2; V: TRBV3-1; D: -; CDR3: CASSQVSGGLRTGELFF
J: TRBJ2-7; V: TRBV6-1; D: -; CDR3: CASSVRGEQYF
J: TRBJ1-6; V: TRBV7-8; D: -; CDR3: CASSLSGGDNSPLHF
J: TRBJ2-7; V: TRBV3-1; D: -; CDR3: CASSQVSSTYEQYF
J: TRBJ2-6; V: TRBV28; D: TRBD1; CDR3: CASSTPRTGDSGANVLTF
J: TRBJ1-1; V: TRBV29-1; D: -; CDR3: CSSTTGHTEAFF
J: TRBJ2-3; V: TRBV10-3; D: -; CDR3: CAISGARGDTDTQYF
J: TRBJ1-1; V: TRBV21-1; D: -; CDR3: CASSKAETGRVTEAFF
J: TRBJ1-1; V: TRBV20-1; D: -; CDR3: CSARDRTGANTEAFF
J: TRBJ2-7; V: TRBV4-1; D: -; CDR3: CASSQARGEQYF
J: TRBJ2-3; V: TRBV5-1; D: -; CDR3: CASCSEATDTQYF
J: TRBJ2-7; V: TRBV10-1; D: TRBD2; CDR3: CASSGRLAYEQYF
J: TRBJ2-7; V: TRBV6-1; D: TRBD2; CDR3: CASTPSGGTYEQYF
J: TRBJ2-6; V: TRBV20-1; D: -; CDR3: CSARDSAWGANVLTF
J: TRBJ2-7; V: TRBV12-3/TRBV12-4; D: TRBD1; CDR3: CASGKQGNPYEQYF
J: TRBJ1-4; V: TRBV12-3/TRBV12-4; D: -; CDR3: CASSSSTNEKLFF
J: TRBJ2-5; V: TRBV6-5; D: -; CDR3: CASSYSSARKETQYF
J: TRBJ2-6; V: TRBV11-2; D: -; CDR3: CASSPKGRAPNSGANVLTF
J: TRBJ2-1; V: TRBV7-2; D: -; CDR3: CASSPRRGNNEQFF